This passage covers 30 T cell receptor beta chains from one sample sequenced in a study of molecular identifiers for immune sequencing clone quantification (dated by TCRdb to the late 2010s). The library was prepared using PCR. TCRdb shows the sequencer as Illumina HiSeq 4000. TCRdb applied fastp at Q25 and MiXCR to the public reads, then kept only in-frame beta chains. Each entry merges the rows of one CDR3 protein and shows their most common DNA and genes. Across this sample there are around 470,000 distinct CDR3 sequences, with over 20% seen only once. Jointly, the top ten make up 0.7% to 1% of the sample. The source material was naive CD8+ T cells from blood, with Jurkat cell RNA spiked in. The cell subset or site label here, explained by the study, means: FACS-sorted CD8+CD4-CCR7+CD45RA+ naive T cells. Source of these receptors: a human donor in good health. Some libraries in this study had Jurkat cell RNA spiked in.

This chain joins TRBV5-1 and TRBJ1-6; weak D call: TRBD1 (6 bases). The CDR3 totals 19 residues. V shed 1 base and J shed 0 bases, with 17 bases lying between them. The germline V gene encodes CDR1 SGHRS and CDR2 YFSETQ. In DNA, the CDR3 is TGCGCCAGCAGCTTGTTGGACAGTAGCGTAACCTCCTATAATTCACCCCTCCACTTT. It codes for CASSLLDSSVTSYNSPLHF.

The J gene is TRBJ2-1, the V gene TRBV4-1; tentatively, D is TRBD1 or TRBD2 (5 bases each). The CDR3 spans 15 residues. V shed 4 bases and J shed 8 bases, with 18 bases lying between them. Germline values: CDR1 MGHRA, CDR2 YSYEKL. The CDR3 DNA reads as TGCGCCAGCAGCCCCGTGTGGGACCCCTCCGATGAGCAGTTCTTC. Its translation is CASSPVWDPSDEQFF.

This clonotype has ten or more counts. The J gene is TRBJ2-7, the V gene TRBV20-1, with 8 bases matching TRBD1. Germline loops: CDR1 DFQATT, CDR2 SNEGSKA (reference sequence). V shed 3 bases and J 1 base; nucleotides not matched to a gene: 8. CDR3 length: 15 residues. The CDR3 DNA sequence: TGCAGTGCTAGTTCCCAGGGGACAGGATCCTACGAGCAGTACTTC. It encodes CSASSQGTGSYEQYF.

This clonotype was recorded a few times. The CDR3 DNA reads as TGTGCCAGCAGTTTGACAGCCGCCTACGAGCAGTACTTC. Translation: CASSLTAAYEQYF. The chain is built from TRBV27 and TRBJ2-7, with D maybe TRBD1 (5 bases). Trimming cost V 3 bases and J 2 bases, with 8 bases left between them. CDR1 MNHEY and CDR2 SMNVEV come from the germline V gene (reference sequence). There are 13 residues in the CDR3.

This clonotype was seen ten or more times. This chain uses TRBV20-1 with TRBJ1-1; D gene ambiguous. The CDR3 consists of 11 residues. Trimming cost V 6 bases and J 6 bases, with 11 bases left between them. Germline V gene data show CDR1 as DFQATT and CDR2 as SNEGSKA (reference sequence). The CDR3 spells CSAKREAEAFF. CDR3 coding DNA: TGCAGTGCCAAGAGGGAGGCTGAAGCTTTCTTT.

This clonotype was seen ten or more times. This rearrangement joins TRBV19 to TRBJ1-6; maybe TRBD1 (5 bases). The CDR3 spans 17 residues. Germline CDR1 reads LNHDA; CDR2 reads SQIVND (reference sequence). The V end lost 10 bases, the J end lost 3 bases, and 22 bases lay between the germline ends. The DNA for the CDR3 is TGTGCCACTACCCCGGGACGACACCCCATCTATAATTCACCCCTCCACTTT. It translates to CATTPGRHPIYNSPLHF.

Many counts were recorded for this clonotype. This chain uses TRBV28 with TRBJ2-7; D remains ambiguous. Germline V CDR1 and CDR2: MDHEN, SYDVKM. This CDR3 has 14 residues. The V and J ends lost 3 bases and 2 bases respectively, with 11 bases between them. The CDR3 sequence is CASSFGPNTYEQYF. CDR3 DNA sequence: TGTGCCAGCAGTTTCGGCCCAAATACCTACGAGCAGTACTTC.

The chain carries TRBV29-1 and TRBJ1-1; tentative D call: TRBD1 (6 bases). CDR1 is SQVTM and CDR2 is ANQGSEA in the germline V gene. V was clipped by 7 bases and J by 1 base, with 10 bases between them. There are 12 residues in the CDR3. This CDR3 reads CSEGDPNTEAFF. In DNA, the CDR3 is TGCAGCGAGGGGGACCCGAACACTGAAGCTTTCTTT. The complete variable domain, with remaining parts taken from reference TRBV29-1 and TRBJ1-1, reads SAVISQKPSRDICQRGTSLTIQCQVDSQVTMMFWYRQQPGQSLTLIATANQGSEATYESGFVIDKFPISRPNLTFSTLTVSNMSPEDSSIYLCSEGDPNTEAFFGQGTRLTVV.

This clonotype appeared a few times. The chain employs TRBV11-2 and TRBJ2-7; TRBD2 agrees at 11 bases. Per germline, CDR1 SGHAT and CDR2 FQNNGV. The V segment lost 5 bases and the J segment 2 bases; nucleotides outside the gene matches: 2. There are 14 residues in the CDR3. CDR3 protein: CASSQLAGAYEQYF. DNA of the CDR3: TGTGCCAGCAGCCAACTAGCGGGGGCCTACGAGCAGTACTTC.

The J gene is TRBJ2-1, the V gene TRBV18, with D perhaps TRBD2 (6 bases). Per the germline V gene, CDR1 is KGHSH and CDR2 is LQKENI. The CDR3 spans 15 residues. Between the trimmed V and J ends, which lost 6 bases and 6 bases, there was a span of 18 bases. The CDR3 DNA reads as TGTGCCAGCTCCCACCGGGAGAACGGTTTCAATGAGCAGTTCTTC. Protein: CASSHRENGFNEQFF.

The chain links TRBV4-1 to TRBJ1-2; D is undetermined. The V and J ends lost 0 bases and 5 bases respectively, with 7 bases between them. Germline-derived CDR1 and CDR2 are MGHRA and YSYEKL. The CDR3 has 13 residues. CDR3 nucleotide sequence: TGCGCCAGCAGCCAAGACAGGCGTTATGGCTACACCTTC. Encoded protein: CASSQDRRYGYTF.

The V gene is TRBV18, the J gene TRBJ1-1; 11 nucleotides match TRBD1. The CDR3 covers 15 residues. Trimming cost V 4 bases and J 7 bases; bases outside gene matches: 8. Per germline, CDR1 KGHSH and CDR2 LQKENI. CDR3 sequence (DNA): TGTGCCAGCTCACTAGGGACAGGGGGTTATGGTGAAGCTTTCTTT. Its protein is CASSLGTGGYGEAFF.

Points on this clonotype: A much larger clone differs by one base, so this may be a read error. V and J are TRBV4-1 and TRBJ2-7; 7 positions match TRBD1. Germline lookup yields CDR1 MGHRA and CDR2 YSYEKL. The CDR3 runs to 14 residues. The CDR3 DNA reads TGCGCCGGCAGCCGATCCAGGGGGTCCGACGAGCAGTACTTC. Amino acids: CAGSRSRGSDEQYF.

This clonotype was recorded a few times. V and J are TRBV19 and TRBJ1-1; no clear D. V shed 8 bases and J shed 4 bases, with 14 bases lying between them. The V gene's germline CDR1 is LNHDA and CDR2 SQIVND (reference sequence). The CDR3 consists of 13 residues. Here the CDR3 DNA reads TGTGCCAGTTGCTTCTTGGGATCCACTGAAGCTTTCTTT. Translated, it gives CASCFLGSTEAFF.

A word on this clonotype: At one boundary the junction diverges from the germline segment, which might be a read error. The rearrangement links TRBV7-6 to TRBJ2-2; D might be TRBD2 (5 bases). This CDR3 is built from 14 residues. Germline-derived CDR1 and CDR2 are SGHVS and FNYEAQ. In DNA form, the CDR3 reads TGTGCCGGCAGCTTAGGAGGGAACACCGGGGAGCTGTTTTTT. It yields the protein CAGSLGGNTGELFF.

This clonotype showed up just a few times. J is TRBJ1-5 and V is TRBV20-1; 7 bases fit TRBD1. This CDR3 spans 15 amino acids. With V trimmed by 5 bases and J by 4 bases, 11 bases remained unmatched. The germline V gene has CDR1 DFQATT and CDR2 SNEGSKA (reference sequence). The CDR3 spells CSAHNRDSQNQPQHF. Here the CDR3 DNA reads TGCAGTGCTCATAACAGGGACAGTCAGAATCAGCCCCAGCATTTT.

The chain couples TRBV13 to TRBJ2-1; TRBD2 matches 7 bases. CDR3 length: 15 amino acids. Per the germline V gene, CDR1 is PRHDT and CDR2 is FYEKMQ (reference sequence). With 0 bases clipped from V and 10 bases from J, the junction kept 9 bases outside the gene matches. CDR3: CASSLGTSSFWEQFF. CDR3 nucleotides: TGTGCCAGCAGCTTAGGGACTAGCAGCTTTTGGGAGCAGTTCTTC.

This clonotype was recorded many times. J is TRBJ1-5 and V is TRBV12-3 or TRBV12-4; no clear D. With 7 bases removed from V and 4 bases from J, the gap between germline ends came to 11 bases. The CDR3 covers 13 residues. The CDR3 reads CASTPLANQPQHF. The CDR3 nucleotides are TGTGCCAGCACGCCCCTGGCTAATCAGCCCCAGCATTTT.

This clonotype came up a few times. The J gene is TRBJ2-5, the V gene TRBV7-9; D gene uncertain. The germline gives CDR1 SEHNR, CDR2 FQNEAQ (reference sequence). V shed 5 bases and J shed 0 bases, with 4 bases lying between them. CDR3 size: 12 residues. The CDR3 DNA is TGTGCCAGCAGCGAATACCAAGAGACCCAGTACTTC. Its translation: CASSEYQETQYF.

This clonotype was counted ten times or more. The chain employs TRBV28 and TRBJ2-2; 8 bases agree with TRBD2. Losses at the gene ends were 3 bases for V and 1 base for J; bases not matched to a gene: 1. Germline values: CDR1 MDHEN, CDR2 SYDVKM. The CDR3 spans 15 residues. Here the CDR3 reads CASSFTSGNTGELFF. DNA for the CDR3: TGTGCCAGCAGTTTCACTAGCGGGAACACCGGGGAGCTGTTTTTT. The whole variable domain, remainder taken from reference TRBV28 and TRBJ2-2, is DVKVTQSSRYLVKRTGEKVFLECVQDMDHENMFWYRQDPGLGLRLIYFSYDVKMKEKGDIPEGYSVSREKKERFSLILESASTNQTSMYLCASSFTSGNTGELFFGEGSRLTVL.

At least ten counts were recorded for this clonotype. The genes are TRBV6-5 and TRBJ1-1; D may be TRBD1 (5 bases). Germline lookup yields CDR1 MNHEY and CDR2 SVGAGI. This CDR3 has 13 amino acids. V dropped 9 bases and J dropped 4 bases, with 15 bases sitting between them. The DNA for the CDR3 is TGTGCCAGTATCCCTCAGGGAGTCACTGAAGCTTTCTTT. It encodes CASIPQGVTEAFF.

The chain has TRBV29-1 and TRBJ2-3; either TRBD1 or TRBD2 may supply D (5 bases each). V shed 1 base and J shed 1 base, with 12 bases lying between them. The germline V gene has CDR1 SQVTM and CDR2 ANQGSEA. The CDR3 extends over 15 amino acids. CDR3 bases: TGCAGCGTTGAAGCGGGACGAACCCGCACAGATACGCAGTATTTT. Translated, it gives CSVEAGRTRTDTQYF.

Ten or more counts support this clonotype. CDR3 DNA sequence: TGTGCCAGCAGTTACCGGACAGGCGGCGACACTGAAGCTTTCTTT. Translating it yields CASSYRTGGDTEAFF. V usage is TRBV6-5 and J usage is TRBJ1-1; TRBD1 matches at 7 bases. In germline, CDR1 is MNHEY, CDR2 SVGAGI. Trimming cost V 2 bases and J 3 bases; bases outside gene matches: 6. This CDR3 spans 15 amino acids.

The V and J genes are TRBV11-2 and TRBJ2-7, with 7 bases identical to TRBD1. V shed 5 bases and J 1 base; nucleotides not matched to a gene: 8. Germline V CDR1 and CDR2: SGHAT, FQNNGV. The CDR3 extends over 15 amino acids. CDR3: CASSIQGDSSYEQYF. CDR3 sequence (DNA): TGTGCCAGCAGCATTCAGGGGGACAGTTCCTACGAGCAGTACTTC.

A few counts support this clonotype. This chain links TRBV6-2 or TRBV6-3 with TRBJ2-7; maybe TRBD1 (5 bases). CDR3 length: 14 residues. V gave up 8 bases and J gave up 2 bases, with 16 bases separating them. Looked up from germline, CDR1 is MNHEY and CDR2 is SVGEGT. CDR3 sequence (DNA): TGTGCCAGCTGCAGTTTAGACAGAACCTACGAGCAGTACTTC. It codes for CASCSLDRTYEQYF.

The chain combines TRBV30 with TRBJ1-1; 9 nucleotides align to TRBD1. The V and J ends lost 2 bases and 0 bases, in that order; junction bases with no gene match: 7. The CDR3 is 16 residues long. Germline loops: CDR1 GTSNPN, CDR2 SVGIG (reference sequence). DNA of the CDR3: TGTGCCTGGAGTCTCCGGGACAGGGCTATGAACACTGAAGCTTTCTTT. It codes for CAWSLRDRAMNTEAFF.

At least ten counts were recorded for this clonotype. The chain couples TRBV29-1 to TRBJ2-6; D tentatively fits TRBD1 or TRBD2 (5 bases each). The V and J ends lost 7 bases and 4 bases respectively, with 11 bases between them. The CDR3 extends over 13 amino acids. CDR1 and CDR2 from the germline V gene are SQVTM and ANQGSEA. The CDR3: CSGGDPGANVLTF. CDR3 DNA sequence: TGCAGCGGAGGGGACCCCGGGGCCAACGTCCTGACTTTC.

There are many counts of this clonotype. This sequence joins TRBV6-6 and TRBJ2-5; D may be TRBD1 (5 bases). Germline CDR1 reads MNHNY; CDR2 reads SVGAGI (reference sequence). There are 15 residues in the CDR3. The V end lost 2 bases, the J end lost 4 bases, and 14 bases lay between the germline ends. The CDR3 DNA follows: TGTGCCAGCAGTTACGAATCAGGGAAATCAGAGACCCAGTACTTC. Translation gives CASSYESGKSETQYF.

On this clonotype itself: One junction end disagrees with the germline gene, perhaps due to a read error. The CDR3 DNA reads TGTGCCAGCACCTTGGCGACAGGTGGGCGGTACAATGAGCAGTTCTTC. Its translation is CASTLATGGRYNEQFF. The gene calls are TRBV5-6 and TRBJ2-1; perhaps TRBD1 as D (6 bases). Germline V gene lookup returns CDR1 SGHDT and CDR2 YYEEEE. This CDR3 region has 16 residues.

In regard to this clonotype: A much bigger clone sits one base away, suggesting this may be a read error. This rearrangement joins TRBV5-6 to TRBJ1-5, with no clear D. The V gene's germline CDR1 is SGHDT and CDR2 YYEEEE. This CDR3 has 13 amino acids. The V and J ends lost 1 base and 3 bases respectively, with 5 bases between them. CDR3 bases: TGTGCCAGCAGCTTGATCCCCAATCAGCCCCAGCATTTT. This translates into CASSLIPNQPQHF. Full variable domain (remainder filled in from reference TRBV5-6 and TRBJ1-5): DAGVTQSPTHLIKTRGQQVTLRCSPKSGHDTVSWYQQALGQGPQFIFQYYEEEERQRGNFPDRFSGHQFPNYSSELNVNALLLGDSALYLCASSLIPNQPQHFGDGTRLSIL.